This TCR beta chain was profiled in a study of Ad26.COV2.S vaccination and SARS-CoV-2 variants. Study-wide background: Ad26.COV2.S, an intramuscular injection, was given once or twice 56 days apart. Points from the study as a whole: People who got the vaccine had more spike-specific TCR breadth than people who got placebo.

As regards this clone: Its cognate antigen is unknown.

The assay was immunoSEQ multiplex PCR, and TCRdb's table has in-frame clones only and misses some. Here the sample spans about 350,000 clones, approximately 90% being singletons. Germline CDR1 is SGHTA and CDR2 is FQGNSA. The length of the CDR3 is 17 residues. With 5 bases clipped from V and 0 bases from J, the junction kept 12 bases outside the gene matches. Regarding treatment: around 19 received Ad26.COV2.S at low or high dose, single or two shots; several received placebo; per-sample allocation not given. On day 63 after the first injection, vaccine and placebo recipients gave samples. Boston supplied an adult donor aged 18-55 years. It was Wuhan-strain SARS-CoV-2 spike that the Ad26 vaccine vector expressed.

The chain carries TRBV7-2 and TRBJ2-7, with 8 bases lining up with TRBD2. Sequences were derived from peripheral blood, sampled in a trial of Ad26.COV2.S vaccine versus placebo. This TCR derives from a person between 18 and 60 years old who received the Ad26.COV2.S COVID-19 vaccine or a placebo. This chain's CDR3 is CASSPNGGGLPSYEQYF. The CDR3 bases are TGTGCCAGCAGCCCCAACGGGGGGGGGCTTCCCTCCTACGAGCAGTACTTC.